These T cell receptor beta chains were read from a single sample in a study of human T cells and chemical hapten exposure. TCRdb ran MiXCR on the RACE reads and lists one entry per CDR3 protein. This sample has roughly 100,000 distinct CDR3 sequences, with approximately 9.3% found just once. The material sequenced was whole blood, taken in connection with sensitization to the hapten diphenylcyclopropenone (DPC). The receptors derive from a woman aged 40 to 50 with alopecia areata. Some clones in this sample may be carry-over from other donors' samples. Both conserved end residues are part of each CDR3. A D gene is named only where the DNA matches it firmly. Clone size is not always given. Where it is, it says once, few, many or a class for expanded clones.

TRBJ2-5 | many | TRBV9 | TRBD2 | TGTGCCAGCAGCGTATACACTAGCGGGAGTGAGACCCAGTACTTC | CASSVYTSGSETQYF
TRBJ1-5 | NA | TRBV12-3/TRBV12-4 | TRBD1 | TGTGCCAGCAGTTTAAGACAGGGCCAGCCCGAGCATTTT | CASSLRQGQPEHF
TRBJ2-1 | many | TRBV20-1 | NA | TGCAGTGCTTTCAGAGACAATGAGCAGTTCTTC | CSAFRDNEQFF
TRBJ2-1 | many | TRBV7-3 | TRBD2 | TGTGCCAGCAGCCCCAGCGGGAGCGCTTATAATGAGCAGTTCTTC | CASSPSGSAYNEQFF
TRBJ2-7 | once | TRBV18 | NA | TGTGCCAGCTCTAACCTGGCGGACAGCGAGCAGTGCTTC | CASSNLADSEQCF
TRBJ2-3 | many | TRBV20-1 | NA | TGCAGTGCTACACAGGGCCGAAGTAGCGCCGCCGGTGGCACAGATACGCAGTATTTT | CSATQGRSSAAGGTDTQYF
TRBJ2-7 | many | TRBV3-1 | NA | TGTGCCAGCAGCCAGTACAGGTCGTACGAGCAGTACTTC | CASSQYRSYEQYF
TRBJ2-1 | many | TRBV3-1 | NA | TGTGCCAGCAGTCGTAGCAACAATGAGCAGTTCTTC | CASSRSNNEQFF
TRBJ2-7 | NA | TRBV28 | TRBD2 | TGTGCCAGCAGTCTCCGGACTAGGGAGCAGTACTTC | CASSLRTREQYF
TRBJ2-7 | NA | TRBV7-9 | TRBD2 | TGTGCCAGCAGCACCGGACTAGCGGGAACCTACGAGCAGTACTTC | CASSTGLAGTYEQYF
TRBJ2-2 | NA | TRBV2 | NA | TGTGCCAGCAGTGAAGCGGTTTCGAACACCGGGGAGCTGTTTTTT | CASSEAVSNTGELFF
TRBJ2-7 | NA | TRBV7-3 | TRBD1 | TGTGCCAGCAGCCAGGGACAGGCCAACTCCTACGAGCAGTACTTC | CASSQGQANSYEQYF
TRBJ2-7 | NA | TRBV15 | NA | TGTGCCACCAGCAGAGACCCCGACTACGAGCAGTACTTC | CATSRDPDYEQYF
TRBJ2-4 | few | TRBV20-1 | TRBD2 | TGCAGTGCTAGAGACGTAGCGGGGCCTAAAAACATTCAGTACTTC | CSARDVAGPKNIQYF